The 5 T cell receptor beta chains given below trace back to one sample, sequenced in a study of response to subunit inactivated influenza vaccine. TCRdb re-called the RT-PCR reads through MiXCR, storing one row per CDR3 protein. The sample yields roughly 460,000 distinct CDR3 sequences, roughly 9.8% seen once. The material sequenced was PBMCs from blood, taken roughly 45 days after vaccination. Receptors originate from a man in his fifties who received an inactivated influenza vaccine.

This clonotype was counted many times. The chain employs TRBV6-5 and TRBJ1-2, with D possibly being TRBD1 (5 bases). The CDR3 has 14 residues. Per the germline V gene, CDR1 is MNHEY and CDR2 is SVGAGI. The ends were cut back, 2 bases at V and 4 bases at J, with 11 bases in the middle. The DNA for the CDR3 is TGTGCCAGCAGTTACCGGGGGATAGGCTATGGCTACACCTTC. Translating gives CASSYRGIGYGYTF.

This clonotype has just a few counts. V gene TRBV25-1 combines with J gene TRBJ2-7; 10 bases agree with TRBD2. Germline V gene lookup returns CDR1 MGHDK and CDR2 SYGVNS. The CDR3 loop spans 15 amino acids. Trimming cost V 3 bases and J 2 bases; bases outside gene matches: 4. This CDR3 is CASSDSGRITYEQYF. The CDR3 DNA reads TGTGCCAGCAGTGATAGCGGGAGGATCACCTACGAGCAGTACTTC.

The chain joins TRBV12-3 or TRBV12-4 to TRBJ1-5; D unresolved. The CDR3 loop spans 13 amino acids. Trimming stripped 4 bases from V and 6 bases from J, with 10 bases between. The CDR3 nucleotides are TGTGCCAGCAGTTCTGAAGGACGTCAGCCCCAGCATTTT. Translated, it gives CASSSEGRQPQHF.

The table lists this clonotype with many counts. The chain has TRBV5-1 and TRBJ1-1; TRBD1 agrees at 8 bases. V was clipped by 9 bases and J by 3 bases; unmatched bases: 10. The CDR3 totals 14 residues. CDR1 is SGHRS and CDR2 is YFSETQ in the germline V gene. This CDR3 reads CATAGGPLDTEAFF. The CDR3 DNA reads TGCGCCACCGCAGGGGGCCCTTTGGACACTGAAGCTTTCTTT. Variable domain in full (rest from reference TRBV5-1 and TRBJ1-1): KAGVTQTPRYLIKTRGQQVTLSCSPISGHRSVSWYQQTPGQGLQFLFEYFSETQRNKGNFPGRFSGRQFSNSRSEMNVSTLELGDSALYLCATAGGPLDTEAFFGQGTRLTVV.

This clonotype occurred a few times. The chain employs TRBV4-3 and TRBJ2-1; 12 nucleotides agree with TRBD2. The V gene's germline CDR1 is LGHNA and CDR2 YSLEER. The V and J ends lost 1 base and 9 bases, in that order; junction bases with no gene match: 4. The CDR3 consists of 15 residues. The CDR3 nucleotides are TGCGCCAGCAGCCAAGTACTAGCGGGAGGCGTTGAGCAGTTCTTC. Its protein product is CASSQVLAGGVEQFF.